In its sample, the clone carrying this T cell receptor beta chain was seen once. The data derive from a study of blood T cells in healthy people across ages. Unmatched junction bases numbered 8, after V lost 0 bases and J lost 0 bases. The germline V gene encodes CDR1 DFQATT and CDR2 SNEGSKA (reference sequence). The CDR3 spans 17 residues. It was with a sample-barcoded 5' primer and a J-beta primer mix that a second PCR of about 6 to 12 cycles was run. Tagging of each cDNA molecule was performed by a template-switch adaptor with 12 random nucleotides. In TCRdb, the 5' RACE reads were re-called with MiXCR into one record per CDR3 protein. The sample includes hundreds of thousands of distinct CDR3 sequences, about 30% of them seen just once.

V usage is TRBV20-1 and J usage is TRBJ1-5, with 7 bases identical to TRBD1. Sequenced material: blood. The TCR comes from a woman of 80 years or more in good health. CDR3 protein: CSARDRTGELSNQPQHF. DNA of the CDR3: TGCAGTGCTAGAGATCGTACAGGGGAACTTAGCAATCAGCCCCAGCATTTT.